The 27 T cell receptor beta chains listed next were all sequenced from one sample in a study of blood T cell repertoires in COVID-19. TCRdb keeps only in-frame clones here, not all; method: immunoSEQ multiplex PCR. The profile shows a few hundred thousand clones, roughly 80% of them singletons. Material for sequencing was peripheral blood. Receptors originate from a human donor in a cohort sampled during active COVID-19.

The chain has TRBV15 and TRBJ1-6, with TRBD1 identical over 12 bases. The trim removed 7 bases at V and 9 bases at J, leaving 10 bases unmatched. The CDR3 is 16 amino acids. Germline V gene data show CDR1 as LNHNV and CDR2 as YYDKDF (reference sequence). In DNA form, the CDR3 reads TGTGCCACCATCCGGGGTGGGACAGGGGGCCTTTCACCCCTCCACTTT. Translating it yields CATIRGGTGGLSPLHF.

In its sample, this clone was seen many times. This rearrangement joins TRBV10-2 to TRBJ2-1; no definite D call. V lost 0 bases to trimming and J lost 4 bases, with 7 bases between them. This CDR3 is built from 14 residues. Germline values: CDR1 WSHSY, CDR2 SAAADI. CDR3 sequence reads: CASSESGPYNEQFF. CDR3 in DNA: TGCGCCAGCAGTGAGTCGGGCCCTTACAATGAGCAGTTCTTC.

CDR3: CASSFSRGGATSTDTQYF. CDR3 nucleotide sequence: TGCGCCAGCAGCTTCTCCCGGGGTGGAGCGACGAGCACAGATACGCAGTATTTT. This chain joins TRBV5-1 and TRBJ2-3; weak D call: TRBD2 (5 bases). V lost 2 bases and J lost 0, with 19 bases in between. This CDR3 is 18 amino acids long. CDR1 and CDR2 from the germline V gene are SGHRS and YFSETQ.

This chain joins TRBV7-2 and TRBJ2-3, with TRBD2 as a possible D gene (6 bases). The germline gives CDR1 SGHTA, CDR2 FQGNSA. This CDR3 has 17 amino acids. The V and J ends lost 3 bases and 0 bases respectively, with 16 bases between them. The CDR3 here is CASSLEVQRVSTDTQYF. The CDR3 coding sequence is TGTGCCAGCAGCTTGGAGGTCCAGCGGGTTAGCACAGATACGCAGTATTTT.

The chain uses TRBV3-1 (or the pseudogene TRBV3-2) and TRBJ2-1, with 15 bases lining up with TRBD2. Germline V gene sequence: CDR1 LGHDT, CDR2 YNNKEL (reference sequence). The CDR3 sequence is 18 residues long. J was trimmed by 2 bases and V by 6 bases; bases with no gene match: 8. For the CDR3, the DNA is TGTGCCAGCAGTGAAGAGGGACTAGCGGGAGGCCCCTACAATGAGCAGTTCTTC. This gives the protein CASSEEGLAGGPYNEQFF.

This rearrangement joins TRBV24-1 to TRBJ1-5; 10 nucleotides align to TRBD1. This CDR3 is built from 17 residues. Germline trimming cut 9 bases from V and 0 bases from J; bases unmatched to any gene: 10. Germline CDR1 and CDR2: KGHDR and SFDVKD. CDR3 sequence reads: CATGTGDGPNSNQPQHF. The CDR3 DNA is TGTGCCACCGGGACAGGGGACGGGCCTAATAGCAATCAGCCCCAGCATTTT.

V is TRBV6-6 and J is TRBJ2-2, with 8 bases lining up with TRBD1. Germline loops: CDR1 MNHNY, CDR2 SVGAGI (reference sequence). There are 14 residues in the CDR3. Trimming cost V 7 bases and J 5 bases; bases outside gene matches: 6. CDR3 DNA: TGTGCCAGCACCTCGACAGGGGAGACCGGGGAGCTGTTTTTT. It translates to CASTSTGETGELFF.

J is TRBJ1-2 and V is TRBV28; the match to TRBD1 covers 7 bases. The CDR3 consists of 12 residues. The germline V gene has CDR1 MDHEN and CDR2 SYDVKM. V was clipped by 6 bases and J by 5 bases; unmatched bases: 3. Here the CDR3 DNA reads TGTGCCAGCAGACAGACAGGGTATGGCTACACCTTC. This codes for CASRQTGYGYTF.

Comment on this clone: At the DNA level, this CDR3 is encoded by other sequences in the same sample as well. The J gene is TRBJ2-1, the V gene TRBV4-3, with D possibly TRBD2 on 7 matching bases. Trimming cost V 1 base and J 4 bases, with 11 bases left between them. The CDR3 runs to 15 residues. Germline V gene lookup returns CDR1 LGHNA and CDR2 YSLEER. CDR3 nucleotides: TGCGCCAGCAGCCAAGGGGGGGGACATTACAATGAGCAGTTCTTC. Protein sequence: CASSQGGGHYNEQFF.

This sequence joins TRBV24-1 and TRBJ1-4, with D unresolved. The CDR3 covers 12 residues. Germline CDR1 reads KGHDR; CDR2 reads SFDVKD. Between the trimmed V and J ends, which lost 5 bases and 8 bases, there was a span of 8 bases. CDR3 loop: CATSAIGEKLFF. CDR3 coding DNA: TGTGCCACCAGTGCAATCGGGGAAAAACTGTTTTTT.

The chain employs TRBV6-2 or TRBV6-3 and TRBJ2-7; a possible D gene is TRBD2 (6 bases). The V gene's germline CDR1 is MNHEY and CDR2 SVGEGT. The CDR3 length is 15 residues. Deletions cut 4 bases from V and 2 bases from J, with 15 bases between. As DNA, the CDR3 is TGTGCCAGCAGTTTCTATCCGGGACTCCCCTACGAGCAGTACTTC. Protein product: CASSFYPGLPYEQYF.

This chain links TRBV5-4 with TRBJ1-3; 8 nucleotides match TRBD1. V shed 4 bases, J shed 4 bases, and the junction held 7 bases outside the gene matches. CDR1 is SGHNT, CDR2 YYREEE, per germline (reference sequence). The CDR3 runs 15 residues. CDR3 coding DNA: TGTGCCAGCAGCCTGAGCGACAGGGGAGGAAACACCATATATTTT. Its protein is CASSLSDRGGNTIYF.

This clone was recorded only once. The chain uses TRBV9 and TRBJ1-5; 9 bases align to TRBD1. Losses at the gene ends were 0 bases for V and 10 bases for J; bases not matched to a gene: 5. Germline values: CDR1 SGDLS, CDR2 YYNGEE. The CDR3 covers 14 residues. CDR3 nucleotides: TGTGCCAGCAGCGTAGTAGGGACAGGGCCACCCCAGCATTTT. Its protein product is CASSVVGTGPPQHF.

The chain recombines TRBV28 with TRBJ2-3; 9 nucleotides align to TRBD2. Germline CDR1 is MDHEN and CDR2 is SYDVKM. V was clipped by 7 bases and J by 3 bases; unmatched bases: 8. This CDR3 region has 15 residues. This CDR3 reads CASTIGLAWTDTQYF. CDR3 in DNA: TGTGCCAGCACTATCGGACTAGCGTGGACAGATACGCAGTATTTT.

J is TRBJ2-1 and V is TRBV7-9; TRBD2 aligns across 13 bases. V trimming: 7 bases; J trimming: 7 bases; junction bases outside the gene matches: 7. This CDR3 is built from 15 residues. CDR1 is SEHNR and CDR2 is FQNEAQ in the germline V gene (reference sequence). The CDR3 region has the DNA TGTGCCAGCAAGTGGACTAGCGGGAGCGGGAATGAGCAGTTCTTC. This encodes CASKWTSGSGNEQFF.

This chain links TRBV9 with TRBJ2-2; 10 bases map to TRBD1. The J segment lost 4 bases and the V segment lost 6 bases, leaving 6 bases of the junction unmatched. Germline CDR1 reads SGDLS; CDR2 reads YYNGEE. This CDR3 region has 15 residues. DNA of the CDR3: TGTGCCAGCACCCTCGGACAGGGGGGCACCGGGGAGCTGTTTTTT. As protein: CASTLGQGGTGELFF.

The CDR3 spells CATSRDPGVTTFTYEQYF. The CDR3 coding sequence is TGTGCCACCAGCAGAGATCCAGGGGTTACCACTTTTACCTACGAGCAGTACTTC. This chain joins TRBV15 and TRBJ2-7; tentative D call: TRBD1 (6 bases). The CDR3 totals 18 residues. V was cut by 0 bases and J by 2 bases, with 20 bases left in between. Germline CDR1 and CDR2: LNHNV and YYDKDF (reference sequence).

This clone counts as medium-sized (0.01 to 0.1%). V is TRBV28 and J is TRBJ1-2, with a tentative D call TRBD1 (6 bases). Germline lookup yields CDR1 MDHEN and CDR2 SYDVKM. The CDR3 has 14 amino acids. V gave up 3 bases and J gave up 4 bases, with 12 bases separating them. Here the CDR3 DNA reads TGTGCCAGCAGTTTCAATCTAGGGGGCTATGGCTACACCTTC. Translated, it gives CASSFNLGGYGYTF.

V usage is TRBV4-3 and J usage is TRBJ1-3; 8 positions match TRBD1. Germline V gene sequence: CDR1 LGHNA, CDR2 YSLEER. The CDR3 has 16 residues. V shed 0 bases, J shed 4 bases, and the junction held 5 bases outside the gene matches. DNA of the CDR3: TGCGCCAGCAGCCAAGATCAGGACAGGGCAGGAAACACCATATATTTT. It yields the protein CASSQDQDRAGNTIYF.

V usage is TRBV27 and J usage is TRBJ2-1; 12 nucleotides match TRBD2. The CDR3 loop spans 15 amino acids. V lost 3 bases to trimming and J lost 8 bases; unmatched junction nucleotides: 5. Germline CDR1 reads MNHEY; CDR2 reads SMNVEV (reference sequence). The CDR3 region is CASSLTSGSWDEQFF. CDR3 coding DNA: TGTGCCAGCAGTTTGACTAGCGGGAGCTGGGATGAGCAGTTCTTC.

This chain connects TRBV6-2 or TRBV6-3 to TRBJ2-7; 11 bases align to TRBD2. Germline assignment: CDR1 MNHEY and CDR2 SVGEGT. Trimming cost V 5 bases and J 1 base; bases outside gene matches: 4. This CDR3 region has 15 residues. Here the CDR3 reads CASSTGLAVSYEQYF. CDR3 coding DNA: TGTGCCAGCAGTACGGGACTAGCGGTTTCCTACGAGCAGTACTTC.

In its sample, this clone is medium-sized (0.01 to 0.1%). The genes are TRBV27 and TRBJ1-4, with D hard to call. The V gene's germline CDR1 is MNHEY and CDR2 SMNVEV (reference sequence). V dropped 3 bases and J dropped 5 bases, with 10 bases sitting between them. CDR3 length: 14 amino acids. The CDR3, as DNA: TGTGCCAGCAGTTTTCGACACTCAAATGAAAAACTGTTTTTT. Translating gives CASSFRHSNEKLFF. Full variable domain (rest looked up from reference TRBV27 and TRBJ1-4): EAQVTQNPRYLITVTGKKLTVTCSQNMNHEYMSWYRQDPGLGLRQIYYSMNVEVTDKGDVPEGYKVSRKEKRNFPLILESPSPNQTSLYFCASSFRHSNEKLFFGSGTQLSVL.

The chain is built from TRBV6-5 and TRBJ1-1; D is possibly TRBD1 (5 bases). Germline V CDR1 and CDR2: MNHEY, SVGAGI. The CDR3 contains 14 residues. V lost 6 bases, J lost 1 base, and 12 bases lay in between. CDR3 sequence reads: CASRVDGGNTEAFF. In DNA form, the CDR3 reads TGTGCCAGCAGAGTGGACGGGGGGAACACTGAAGCTTTCTTT.

DNA of the CDR3: TGTGCCACCAGCGGATACCGACAGGGTTATCACTACGAGCAGTACTTC. Residues: CATSGYRQGYHYEQYF. The chain combines TRBV15 with TRBJ2-7; 7 nucleotides agree with TRBD1. The V and J ends lost 5 bases and 3 bases, in that order; junction bases with no gene match: 13. This CDR3 spans 16 amino acids. CDR1 and CDR2 (germline): LNHNV, YYDKDF (reference sequence).

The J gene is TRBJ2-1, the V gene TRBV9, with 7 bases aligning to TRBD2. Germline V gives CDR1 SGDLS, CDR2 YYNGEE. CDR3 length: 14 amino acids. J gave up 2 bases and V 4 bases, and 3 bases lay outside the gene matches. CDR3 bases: TGTGCCAGCAGCTTCGGGACTACCTACAATGAGCAGTTCTTC. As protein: CASSFGTTYNEQFF.

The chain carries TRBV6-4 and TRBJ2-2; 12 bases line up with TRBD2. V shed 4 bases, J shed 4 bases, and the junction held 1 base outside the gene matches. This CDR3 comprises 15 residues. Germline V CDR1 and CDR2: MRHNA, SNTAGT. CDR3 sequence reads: CASSGLAGATGELFF. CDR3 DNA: TGTGCCAGCAGTGGACTAGCGGGAGCCACCGGGGAGCTGTTTTTT.

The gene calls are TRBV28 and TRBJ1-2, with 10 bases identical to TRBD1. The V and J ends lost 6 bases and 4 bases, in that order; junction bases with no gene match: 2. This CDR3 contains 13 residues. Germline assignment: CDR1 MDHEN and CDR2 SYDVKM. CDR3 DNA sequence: TGTGCCAGCAGGACAGGGGGCAGCTATGGCTACACCTTC. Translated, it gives CASRTGGSYGYTF.